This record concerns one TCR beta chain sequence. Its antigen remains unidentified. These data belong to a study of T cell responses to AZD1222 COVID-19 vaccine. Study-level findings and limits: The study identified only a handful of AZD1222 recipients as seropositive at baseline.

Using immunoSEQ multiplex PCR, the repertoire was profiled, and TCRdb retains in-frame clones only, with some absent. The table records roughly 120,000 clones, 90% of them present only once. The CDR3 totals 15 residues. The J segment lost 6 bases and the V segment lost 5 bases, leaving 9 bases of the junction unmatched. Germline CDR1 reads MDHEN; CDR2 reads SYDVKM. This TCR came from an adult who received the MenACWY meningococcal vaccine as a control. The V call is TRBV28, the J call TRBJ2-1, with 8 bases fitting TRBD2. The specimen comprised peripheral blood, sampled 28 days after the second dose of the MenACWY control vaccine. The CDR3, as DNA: TGTGCCAGCAGTACCCGGGGGGGCCCCCGCAATGAGCAGTTCTTC. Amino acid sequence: CASSTRGGPRNEQFF. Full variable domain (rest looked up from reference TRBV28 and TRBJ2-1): DVKVTQSSRYLVKRTGEKVFLECVQDMDHENMFWYRQDPGLGLRLIYFSYDVKMKEKGDIPEGYSVSREKKERFSLILESASTNQTSMYLCASSTRGGPRNEQFFGPGTRLTVL.